These 7 T cell receptor beta chains were all obtained from the same sample, sequenced in a study of shared clonotypes between healthy human individuals. Sequencing was performed with immunoSEQ multiplex PCR; in TCRdb, only in-frame clones are kept and a portion is missing. The table has approximately 980,000 clones, about three quarters seen once. Sequenced material: memory CD4+ T cells sorted from blood. The subset here: CD45RA-negative fraction. These receptors were obtained from a man between 18 and 29 years old in good health.

This rearrangement joins TRBV5-1 to TRBJ2-7; D unresolved. Trimming took 0 bases from V and 5 from J, leaving 12 bases between them. CDR3 size: 14 residues. CDR1 is SGHRS, CDR2 YFSETQ, per germline. The CDR3: CASSLGSSPDEQYF. CDR3 DNA sequence: TGCGCCAGCAGCTTGGGGAGTAGTCCGGACGAGCAGTACTTC. Full variable domain (remainder filled in from reference TRBV5-1 and TRBJ2-7): KAGVTQTPRYLIKTRGQQVTLSCSPISGHRSVSWYQQTPGQGLQFLFEYFSETQRNKGNFPGRFSGRQFSNSRSEMNVSTLELGDSALYLCASSLGSSPDEQYFGPGTRLTVT.

The chain employs TRBV6-6 and TRBJ2-7; TRBD2 matches 12 bases. CDR3 length: 13 residues. V lost 1 base and J lost 11; bases outside the gene matches: 3. CDR1 and CDR2 (germline): MNHNY, SVGAGI (reference sequence). CDR3 protein: CASSYLRLAGEYF. The CDR3 DNA is TGTGCCAGCAGTTACTTAAGACTAGCGGGAGAGTACTTC.

This sequence joins TRBV10-3 and TRBJ2-7; a weak D match, TRBD2 (6 bases). V lost 4 bases, J lost 4 bases, and 14 bases lay in between. Germline CDR1 and CDR2: ENHRY and SYGVKD. The CDR3 has 14 amino acids. The CDR3 protein is CAISVVSGEYEQYF. CDR3 nucleotide sequence: TGTGCCATCAGTGTAGTTAGCGGAGAATACGAGCAGTACTTC.

This clone was found a few times. This chain uses TRBV27 with TRBJ1-6, with D possibly matching TRBD1 (5 bases). Between the trimmed V and J ends, which lost 4 bases and 7 bases, there was a span of 11 bases. CDR1 is MNHEY and CDR2 is SMNVEV in the germline V gene (reference sequence). The CDR3 extends over 14 amino acids. CDR3 region: CASSSGLSNSPLHF. The DNA of the CDR3 is TGTGCCAGCAGTTCAGGGCTCTCAAATTCACCCCTCCACTTT.

V usage is TRBV6-6 and J usage is TRBJ1-6; D gene uncertain. The germline V and J ends were trimmed by 5 bases and 0 bases, with 5 bases remaining between them. Germline V CDR1 and CDR2: MNHNY, SVGAGI (reference sequence). CDR3 size: 14 residues. The CDR3 loop is CASSTGSYNSPLHF. In DNA, the CDR3 is TGTGCCAGCAGTACGGGCTCCTATAATTCACCCCTCCACTTT.

The rearrangement links TRBV5-8 to TRBJ2-3; D call uncertain. This CDR3 region has 15 residues. Germline V gene data show CDR1 as SGHTS and CDR2 as YDEGEE. V was clipped by 2 bases and J by 2 bases, with 12 bases between them. The CDR3: CASSFTGGDTDTQYF. The CDR3 DNA reads as TGTGCCAGCAGCTTCACGGGCGGAGACACAGATACGCAGTATTTT.

This chain links TRBV27 with TRBJ2-2; TRBD2 matches 8 bases. CDR3 length equals 15 residues. After removal of 7 bases from V and 3 bases from J, the junction contained 7 bases not matched to a gene. Germline CDR1 MNHEY, CDR2 SMNVEV (reference sequence). The CDR3 DNA reads TGTGCCAGCAAAGCGGCGGGAGGTTACACCGGGGAGCTGTTTTTT. Encoded protein: CASKAAGGYTGELFF.